Sequencing of this TCR beta chain was carried out in a study of T cells generated in artificial thymic organoids (dated by TCRdb to 2017 to 2019). Broadly, across the study: In some experiments, thymic T cells were further FACS-purified to deplete CD4 immature single positive or double positive precursors. The TCR alpha and beta CDR3 repertoires of CD8 single positive T cells derived from in vitro artificial thymic organoids were compared with those of thymic and peripheral blood naive CD8 T cells. The displayed repertoire sequencing data were described as being representative of three independent experiments.

TCRalpha and TCRbeta libraries were amplified in separate semi-nested PCR reactions using Advantage 2 and reverse primers located in the TRAC or TRBC constant regions. The amount of total RNA going into first-strand cDNA synthesis ranged between roughly 3 and 500 ng. TCR cDNA libraries were generated by 5'-RACE using the SMARTer PCR cDNA Synthesis kit, with a poly-dT primer employed for first-strand synthesis. Sample-specific 5-nucleotide barcodes were carried by the semi-nested constant-region reverse primers, and the resulting products were cleaned using the Zymo DNA Clean and Concentrator-5 kit. Up to ten barcoded samples were pooled, ligated to Illumina adaptors and sequenced as 2 x 150 bp paired-end reads on an Illumina MiSeq. Per the source publication's procedure: After demultiplexing, reads were aligned with BLAT to a custom library containing all human TRAV, TRAJ, TRBV, TRBD and TRBJ combinations from IMGT. The best BLAT hits were picked using pslCDnaFilter (-maxAligns=1, -ignoreIntrons), and custom Perl scripts were used to calculate clonotype frequencies. TCRdb reanalyzed the raw reads on its own, using fastp at Q25 for trimming and MiXCR for clone calling, and kept in-frame beta chains. Rows with one shared CDR3 protein collapse into an entry with the most common genes and DNA. These V and J calls are TCRdb output, not the study's own analysis. This sample gives some 2,300 distinct CDR3 sequences in total; 11% of them show up just once. The ten largest clones capture around 3% of the sample.

This clonotype is medium-sized (0.01 to 0.1%) in terms of sample share. This receptor's antigen is unknown. No clone much larger than this one lies a single base away; base qualities are absent. Enrichment of primary CD8+ T cells was done with magnetic beads from the Miltenyi CD8+ T cell Isolation Kit. Organoid and thymic CD3+TCRalphabeta+CD8 single positive T cells were FACS sorted before RNA extraction. Total RNA was purified from roughly 40,000 to 200,000 sorted cells per sample with the RNeasy Micro kit, and quality checked on an Agilent RNA 6000 Nano chip. To release thymocytes, the researchers dissected thymic fragments, broke them apart by pipetting, and passed the material through a 70 um strainer. The junction shows trimming of 8 bases on V and 7 bases on J, plus 12 bases between the germline ends. The CDR3 runs 13 residues from the cysteine to the phenylalanine. Here the CDR3 DNA is all that survives: 39 bases in frame from base 1. CDR1 and CDR2, per the germline V gene, are WSHSY and SAAADI.

What the authors observed across the whole study: Organoid-derived CD8 single positive T cells showed physiological TCR clonotype diversity comparable to thymic and blood naive CD8 T cells.

The V and J segments used are TRBV10-2 and TRBJ1-6; the D segment could be TRBD1, given 5 matching bases. The sequence was collected from a human donor who gave cord blood stem cells for thymic organoid culture, a cardiac surgery patient who gave postnatal thymus, or a blood donor (not recorded which). The material sequenced was naive CD8+ T cells from the thymus. Interpreted using the paper, the cell subset or site label stands for: CD3+TCRalphabeta+CD8SP T cells; for blood, CD45RO-CCR7+ naive CD8+ T cells. CDR3 reads: CASQGTLNSPLHF. The DNA sequence is TGCGCCAGCCAAGGGACGTTAAATTCACCCCTCCACTTT.